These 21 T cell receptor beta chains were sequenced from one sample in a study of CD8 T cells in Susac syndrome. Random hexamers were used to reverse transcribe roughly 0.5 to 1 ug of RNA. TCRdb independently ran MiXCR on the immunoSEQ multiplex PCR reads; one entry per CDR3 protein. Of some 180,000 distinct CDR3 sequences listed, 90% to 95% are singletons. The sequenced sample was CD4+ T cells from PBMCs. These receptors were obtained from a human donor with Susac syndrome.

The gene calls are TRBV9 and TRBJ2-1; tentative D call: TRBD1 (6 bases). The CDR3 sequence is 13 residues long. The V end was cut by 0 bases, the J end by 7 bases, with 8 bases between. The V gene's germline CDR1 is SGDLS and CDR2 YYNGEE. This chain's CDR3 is CASSVAGQNEQFF. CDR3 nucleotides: TGTGCCAGCAGCGTAGCTGGACAGAATGAGCAGTTCTTC.

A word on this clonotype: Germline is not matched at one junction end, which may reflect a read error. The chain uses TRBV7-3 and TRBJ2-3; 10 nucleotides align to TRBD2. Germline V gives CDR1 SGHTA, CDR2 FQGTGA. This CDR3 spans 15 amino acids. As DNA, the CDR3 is TGCGCAACGGCTATAGCGGGGGGAGGCACAGATACGCAGTATTTT. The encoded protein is CATAIAGGGTDTQYF.

Here the CDR3 reads CASSQDLGERRDGYTF. DNA of the CDR3: TGTGCCAGCAGCCAAGATCTAGGGGAGAGGCGGGATGGCTACACCTTC. The rearrangement links TRBV3-1 to TRBJ1-2; D may be TRBD1 (5 bases). The CDR3 contains 16 residues. Trimming took off 0 bases at V and 6 bases at J, with 17 bases between the two ends. Germline V gene lookup returns CDR1 LGHDT and CDR2 YNNKEL (reference sequence).

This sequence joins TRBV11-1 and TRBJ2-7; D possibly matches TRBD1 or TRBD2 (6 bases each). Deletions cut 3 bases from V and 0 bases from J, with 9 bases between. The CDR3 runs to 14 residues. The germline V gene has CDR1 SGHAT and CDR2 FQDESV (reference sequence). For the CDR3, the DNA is TGTGCCAGCAGCTTCACGGGGGCCTCCTACGAGCAGTACTTC. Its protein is CASSFTGASYEQYF.

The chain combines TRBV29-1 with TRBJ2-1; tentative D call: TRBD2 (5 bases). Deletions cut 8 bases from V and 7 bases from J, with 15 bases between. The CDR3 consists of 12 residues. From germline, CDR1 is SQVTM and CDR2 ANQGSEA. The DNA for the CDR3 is TGCAGCTTTCGGAGGAGTTGGAATGAGCAGTTCTTC. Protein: CSFRRSWNEQFF.

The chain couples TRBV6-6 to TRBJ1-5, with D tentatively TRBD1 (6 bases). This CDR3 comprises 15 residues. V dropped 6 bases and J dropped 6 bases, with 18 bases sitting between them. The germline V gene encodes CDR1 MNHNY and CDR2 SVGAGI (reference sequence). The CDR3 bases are TGTGCCAGCAGATTGGAACAGGGTTTAAGTCAGCCCCAGCATTTT. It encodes CASRLEQGLSQPQHF.

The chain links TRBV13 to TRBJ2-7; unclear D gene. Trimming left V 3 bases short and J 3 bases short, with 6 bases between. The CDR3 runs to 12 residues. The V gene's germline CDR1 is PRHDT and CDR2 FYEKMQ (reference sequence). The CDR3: CASSFGFYEQYF. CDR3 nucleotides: TGTGCCAGCAGCTTTGGCTTCTACGAGCAGTACTTC.

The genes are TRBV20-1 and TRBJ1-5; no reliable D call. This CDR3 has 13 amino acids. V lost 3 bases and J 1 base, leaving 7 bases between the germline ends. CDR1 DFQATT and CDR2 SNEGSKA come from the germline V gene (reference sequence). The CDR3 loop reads CSASVRSNQPQHF. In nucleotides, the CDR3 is TGCAGTGCTAGTGTCAGGAGCAATCAGCCCCAGCATTTT.

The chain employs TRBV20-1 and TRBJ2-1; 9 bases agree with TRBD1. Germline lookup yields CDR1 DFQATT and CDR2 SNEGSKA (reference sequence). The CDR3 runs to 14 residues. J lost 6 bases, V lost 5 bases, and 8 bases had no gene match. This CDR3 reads CSASDRGRGNEQFF. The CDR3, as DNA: TGCAGTGCTTCGGACAGGGGCAGGGGCAATGAGCAGTTCTTC.

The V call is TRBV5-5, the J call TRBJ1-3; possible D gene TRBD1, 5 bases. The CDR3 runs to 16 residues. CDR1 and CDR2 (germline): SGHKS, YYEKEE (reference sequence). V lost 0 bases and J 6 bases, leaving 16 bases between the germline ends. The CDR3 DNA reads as TGTGCCAGCAGCTTGGGCATCCGGGGGGAGACAAACACCATATATTTT. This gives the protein CASSLGIRGETNTIYF.

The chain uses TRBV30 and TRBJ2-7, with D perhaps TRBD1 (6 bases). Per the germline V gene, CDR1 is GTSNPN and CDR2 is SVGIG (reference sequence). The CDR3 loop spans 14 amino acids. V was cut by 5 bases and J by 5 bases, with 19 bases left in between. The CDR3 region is CAWRPLGQPNEQYF. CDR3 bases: TGTGCCTGGCGACCCCTCGGACAGCCCAACGAGCAGTACTTC.

CDR3 residues: CASSLAPANYGYTF. CDR3 DNA: TGTGCCAGCAGTTTAGCGCCAGCTAACTATGGCTACACCTTC. This chain links TRBV12-3 or TRBV12-4 with TRBJ1-2; D is unresolved. V dropped 0 bases and J dropped 0 bases, with 5 bases sitting between them. The CDR3 sequence is 14 residues long.

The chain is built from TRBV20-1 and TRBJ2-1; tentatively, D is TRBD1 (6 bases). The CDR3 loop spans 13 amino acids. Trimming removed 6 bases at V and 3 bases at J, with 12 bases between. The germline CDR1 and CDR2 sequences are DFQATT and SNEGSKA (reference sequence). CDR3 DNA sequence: TGCAGTGCAAGGGACAAGCTCTACAATGAGCAGTTCTTC. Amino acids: CSARDKLYNEQFF.

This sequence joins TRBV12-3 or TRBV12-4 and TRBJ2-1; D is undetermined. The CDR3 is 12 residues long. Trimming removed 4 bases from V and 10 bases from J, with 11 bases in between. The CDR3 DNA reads TGTGCCAGCAGTTCCTACCTCCGGGAGCAGTTCTTC. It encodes CASSSYLREQFF.

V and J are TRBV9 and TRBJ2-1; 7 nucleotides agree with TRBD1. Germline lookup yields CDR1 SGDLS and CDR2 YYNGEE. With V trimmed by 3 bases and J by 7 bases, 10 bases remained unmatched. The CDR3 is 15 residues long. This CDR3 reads CASSATGTEWNEQFF. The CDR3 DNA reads TGTGCCAGCAGCGCGACCGGGACAGAATGGAATGAGCAGTTCTTC.

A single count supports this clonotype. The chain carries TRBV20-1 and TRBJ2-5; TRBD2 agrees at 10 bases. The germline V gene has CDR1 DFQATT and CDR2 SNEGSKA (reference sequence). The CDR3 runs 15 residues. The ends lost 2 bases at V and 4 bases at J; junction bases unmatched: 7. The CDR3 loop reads CSARRLAGVIETQYF. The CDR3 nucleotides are TGCAGTGCTAGACGGCTAGCGGGAGTTATAGAGACCCAGTACTTC.

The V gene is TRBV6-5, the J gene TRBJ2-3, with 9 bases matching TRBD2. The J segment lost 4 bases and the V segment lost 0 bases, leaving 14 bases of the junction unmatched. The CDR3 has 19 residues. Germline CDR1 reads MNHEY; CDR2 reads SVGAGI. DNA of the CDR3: TGTGCCAGCAGTTACTCGAAATATGGGCTAGCGGGGCCGGCAGATACGCAGTATTTT. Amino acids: CASSYSKYGLAGPADTQYF.

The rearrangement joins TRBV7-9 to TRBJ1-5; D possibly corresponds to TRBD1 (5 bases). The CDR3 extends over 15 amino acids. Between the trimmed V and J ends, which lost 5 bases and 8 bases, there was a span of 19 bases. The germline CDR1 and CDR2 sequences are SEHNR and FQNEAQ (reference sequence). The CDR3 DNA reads TGTGCCAGCAGCCATAGCGGTAGGGCACAGGAGCCCCAGCATTTT. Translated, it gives CASSHSGRAQEPQHF.

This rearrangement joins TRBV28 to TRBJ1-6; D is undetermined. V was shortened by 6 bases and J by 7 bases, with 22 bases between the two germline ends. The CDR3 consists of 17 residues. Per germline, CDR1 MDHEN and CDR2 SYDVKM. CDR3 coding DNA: TGTGCCAGCAGCCCATTAGACGAGACACGGGGAAATTCACCCCTCCACTTT. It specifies CASSPLDETRGNSPLHF.

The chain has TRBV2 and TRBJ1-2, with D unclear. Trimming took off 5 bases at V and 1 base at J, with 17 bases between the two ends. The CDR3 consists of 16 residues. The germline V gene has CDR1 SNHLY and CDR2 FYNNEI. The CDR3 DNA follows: TGTGCCAGCAGTCCCGGGGTTTGGGCGGGTAACTATGGCTACACCTTC. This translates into CASSPGVWAGNYGYTF.

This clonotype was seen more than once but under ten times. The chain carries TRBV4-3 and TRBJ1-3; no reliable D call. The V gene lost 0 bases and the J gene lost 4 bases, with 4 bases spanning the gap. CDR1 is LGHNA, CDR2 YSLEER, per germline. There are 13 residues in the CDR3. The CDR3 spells CASSQDRGNTIYF. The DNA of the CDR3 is TGCGCCAGCAGCCAAGATAGAGGAAACACCATATATTTT.